Following are 5 T cell receptor beta chains from one sample sequenced in a study of patients and donors after allogeneic stem cell transplantation. TCRdb re-analysed the RT-PCR reads in MiXCR, keeping a single row per CDR3 protein. The sample has around 150,000 distinct CDR3 sequences; 30% are singletons. Sequencing was done on a sample of blood, either unsorted or a sorted T cell fraction (not recorded which). Every receptor here comes from a human donor who was either an allogeneic HSCT recipient or a stem cell or donor lymphocyte infusion donor (not recorded which). It is not recorded whose cells these are; they may come from a transplant donor.

V and J are TRBV7-6 and TRBJ1-1, with a tentative D call TRBD1 (5 bases). Germline lookup yields CDR1 SGHVS and CDR2 FNYEAQ. Trimming took 4 bases from V and 5 from J, leaving 8 bases between them. The CDR3 covers 12 residues. The CDR3 DNA sequence: TGTGCCAGCAGCTCCGCAGGGACTGAAGCTTTCTTT. Encoded protein: CASSSAGTEAFF.

There are many counts of this clonotype. The chain uses TRBV6-6 and TRBJ1-2; TRBD1 matches 8 bases. Germline assignment: CDR1 MNHNY and CDR2 SVGAGI (reference sequence). J gave up 2 bases and V 4 bases, and 6 bases lay outside the gene matches. The CDR3 sequence is 15 residues long. CDR3 in amino acids: CASSSTGQGNYGYTF. Here the CDR3 DNA reads TGTGCCAGCAGTTCAACCGGACAGGGCAACTATGGCTACACCTTC.

Only a few counts were recorded for this clonotype. This chain connects TRBV12-3 or TRBV12-4 to TRBJ1-4; tentatively, D is TRBD1 (6 bases). The CDR3 is 14 amino acids. The germline V and J ends were trimmed by 0 bases and 10 bases, with 12 bases remaining between them. The CDR3 region has the DNA TGTGCCAGCAGTTTAGCGCTGGGGGGCGGAAAACTGTTTTTT. Protein sequence: CASSLALGGGKLFF.

This chain links TRBV29-1 with TRBJ2-1; TRBD1 matches at 9 bases. Germline V gene data show CDR1 as SQVTM and CDR2 as ANQGSEA. J was trimmed by 9 bases and V by 6 bases; bases with no gene match: 6. This CDR3 has 12 amino acids. The CDR3 region is CSVGQGVGEQFF. The CDR3 DNA is TGCAGCGTGGGACAGGGAGTTGGTGAGCAGTTCTTC.

The chain uses TRBV4-1 and TRBJ2-3; D uncertain. Germline loops: CDR1 MGHRA, CDR2 YSYEKL. This CDR3 contains 15 residues. Trimming removed 0 bases at V and 9 bases at J, with 16 bases between. This CDR3 reads CASSQDSRGLVTQYF. For the CDR3, the DNA is TGCGCCAGCAGCCAAGATTCGCGAGGTCTAGTAACGCAGTATTTT.